The 28 T cell receptor beta chains reported below all come from one sample, sequenced in a study of shared clonotypes between healthy human individuals. The table came from immunoSEQ multiplex PCR; TCRdb's copy has only in-frame clones and leaves some out. The data hold some 2.3 million clones, with more than 80% observed a single time. The material sequenced was naive CD4+ T cells from PBMCs. Subset: CD45RA+ positively selected. Every receptor here comes from a man aged 18 to 30 in good health. Some clones in this sample may be carry-over from other donors' samples.

The V and J genes are TRBV19 and TRBJ1-1; no reliable D call. Germline loops: CDR1 LNHDA, CDR2 SQIVND (reference sequence). V shed 3 bases and J shed 6 bases, with 17 bases lying between them. The CDR3 spans 15 residues. The CDR3 loop is CASSIILSPSAEAFF. The CDR3 region has the DNA TGTGCCAGTAGTATTATATTGTCGCCAAGCGCTGAAGCTTTCTTT.

J is TRBJ2-7 and V is TRBV7-2; D not resolved. V lost 1 base and J lost 6, with 4 bases in between. The CDR3 is made up of 11 amino acids. Germline assignment: CDR1 SGHTA and CDR2 FQGNSA. CDR3 sequence reads: CASSLVTEQYF. The DNA for the CDR3 is TGTGCCAGCAGCTTAGTTACCGAGCAGTACTTC.

This chain connects TRBV5-6 to TRBJ2-7, with 7 bases aligning to TRBD2. CDR3 length equals 16 residues. Germline CDR1 SGHDT, CDR2 YYEEEE. J lost 7 bases, V lost 4 bases, and 17 bases had no gene match. CDR3 amino acids: CASSLQRGRDSKEQYF. The CDR3 coding sequence is TGTGCCAGCAGCCTACAGCGGGGCAGGGATTCGAAGGAGCAGTACTTC.

The genes are TRBV5-1 and TRBJ2-7, with 10 bases fitting TRBD2. There are 16 residues in the CDR3. Germline CDR1 and CDR2: SGHRS and YFSETQ. Losses at the gene ends were 0 bases for V and 1 base for J; bases not matched to a gene: 4. DNA of the CDR3: TGCGCCAGCAGCTTGGACCGGACTAGCGGATCCTACGAGCAGTACTTC. It encodes CASSLDRTSGSYEQYF.

Remarks on this clone: The junction shows a germline mismatch at one end, possibly a read error. The V gene is TRBV7-2, the J gene TRBJ2-5; 8 positions agree with TRBD1. The CDR3 has 15 residues. Germline V gene lookup returns CDR1 SGHTA and CDR2 FQGNSA. CDR3 sequence: CASSLAWTGQETQYF. In DNA, the CDR3 is TGTGCCAGCAGCCTAGCATGGACAGGGCAAGAGACCCAGTACTTC.

The chain has TRBV5-1 and TRBJ2-7; D remains ambiguous. Trimming removed 4 bases from V and 0 bases from J, with 14 bases in between. In germline, CDR1 is SGHRS, CDR2 YFSETQ. This CDR3 is 15 amino acids long. The CDR3 nucleotides are TGCGCCAGCAGCGGCAGTGGAACGGTCTCCTACGAGCAGTACTTC. Amino acids: CASSGSGTVSYEQYF.

The CDR3 protein is CASARGLAGDSGELFF. CDR3 nucleotide sequence: TGTGCCAGTGCACGAGGACTAGCGGGAGACTCCGGGGAGCTGTTTTTT. The chain combines TRBV5-6 with TRBJ2-2, with 13 bases fitting TRBD2. CDR1 SGHDT and CDR2 YYEEEE come from the germline V gene. The CDR3 covers 16 residues. V was clipped by 8 bases and J by 6 bases; unmatched bases: 10. The variable domain in full, with the rest retrieved from reference TRBV5-6 and TRBJ2-2, is DAGVTQSPTHLIKTRGQQVTLRCSPKSGHDTVSWYQQALGQGPQFIFQYYEEEERQRGNFPDRFSGHQFPNYSSELNVNALLLGDSALYLCASARGLAGDSGELFFGEGSRLTVL.

The gene calls are TRBV12-2 and TRBJ2-1; the table calls TRBD2, which could not be checked here. TRBV12-2 is a listed pseudogene. This CDR3 region has 13 residues. The CDR3 DNA is TGTGCAAGTCGCCGTGGAGGCGGATGGGAGCAGTTCTTC. Its translation is CASRRGGGWEQFF.

This chain links TRBV7-3 with TRBJ2-1; D unresolved. The V end was cut by 0 bases, the J end by 11 bases, with 8 bases between. Looked up from germline, CDR1 is SGHTA and CDR2 is FQGTGA. This CDR3 is built from 12 residues. The CDR3 is CASSLTVGKQFF. The DNA of the CDR3 is TGTGCCAGCAGCTTAACTGTGGGGAAGCAGTTCTTC. Using reference TRBV7-3 and TRBJ2-1 for the parts outside the CDR3, the full variable domain is GAGVSQTPSNKVTEKGKYVELRCDPISGHTALYWYRQSLGQGPEFLIYFQGTGAADDSGLPNDRFFAVRPEGSVSTLKIQRTERGDSAVYLCASSLTVGKQFFGPGTRLTVL.

The chain employs TRBV7-2 and TRBJ2-7, with D tentatively TRBD2 (7 bases). CDR1 and CDR2 (germline): SGHTA, FQGNSA. V shed 7 bases and J shed 3 bases, with 22 bases lying between them. The CDR3 consists of 16 residues. The CDR3 bases are TGTGCCAGCACCAGGAGGGGGAGGGACTTCCGCTACGAGCAGTACTTC. Encoded protein: CASTRRGRDFRYEQYF.

The V and J genes are TRBV30 and TRBJ2-1; TRBD2 matches at 9 bases. The CDR3 runs 15 residues. The germline gives CDR1 GTSNPN, CDR2 SVGIG (reference sequence). V was clipped by 5 bases and J by 8 bases; unmatched bases: 13. CDR3 sequence reads: CAWSDSGSWSDEQFF. The DNA for the CDR3 is TGTGCCTGGTCAGATAGCGGGAGTTGGTCCGATGAGCAGTTCTTC.

The chain has TRBV9 and TRBJ1-2, with unresolved D. The germline V and J ends were trimmed by 0 bases and 0 bases, with 12 bases remaining between them. The CDR3 has 16 residues. CDR1 is SGDLS and CDR2 is YYNGEE in the germline V gene. The CDR3 region is CASSVAVAPTNYGYTF. CDR3 bases: TGTGCCAGCAGCGTAGCGGTTGCGCCTACTAACTATGGCTACACCTTC.

The rearrangement joins TRBV7-3 to TRBJ2-6; TRBD1 matches 8 bases. J lost 0 bases, V lost 0 bases, and 1 base had no gene match. The CDR3 contains 17 residues. Germline V CDR1 and CDR2: SGHTA, FQGTGA. The CDR3: CASSLTGTGSGANVLTF. CDR3 bases: TGTGCCAGCAGCTTAACCGGGACAGGCTCTGGGGCCAACGTCCTGACTTTC.

The CDR3 reads CASSLAYTGELFF. The CDR3 region has the DNA TGTGCCAGCAGCTTGGCATACACCGGGGAGCTGTTTTTT. This rearrangement joins TRBV5-5 to TRBJ2-2; no reliable D call. The CDR3 sequence is 13 residues long. Trimming left V 0 bases short and J 3 bases short, with 3 bases between. From germline, CDR1 is SGHKS and CDR2 YYEKEE (reference sequence). The variable domain in full, completed from reference TRBV5-5 and TRBJ2-2, reads DAGVTQSPTHLIKTRGQQVTLRCSPISGHKSVSWYQQVLGQGPQFIFQYYEKEERGRGNFPDRFSARQFPNYSSELNVNALLLGDSALYLCASSLAYTGELFFGEGSRLTVL.

The CDR3 sequence: CASSLHRANTGELFF. The CDR3 DNA reads as TGTGCCAGCAGCTTACACCGAGCGAACACCGGGGAGCTGTTTTTT. This chain connects TRBV11-2 to TRBJ2-2; D gene uncertain. The CDR3 is 15 residues long. Germline V CDR1 and CDR2: SGHAT, FQNNGV. The V end lost 2 bases, the J end lost 0 bases, and 7 bases lay between the germline ends. Full variable domain (missing parts from reference TRBV11-2 and TRBJ2-2): EAGVAQSPRYKIIEKRQSVAFWCNPISGHATLYWYQQILGQGPKLLIQFQNNGVVDDSQLPKDRFSAERLKGVDSTLKIQPAKLEDSAVYLCASSLHRANTGELFFGEGSRLTVL.

This chain joins TRBV19 and TRBJ2-7, with D tentatively TRBD2 (6 bases). The V end was cut by 4 bases, the J end by 6 bases, with 13 bases between. The CDR3 has 13 residues. Germline assignment: CDR1 LNHDA and CDR2 SQIVND (reference sequence). The CDR3 loop is CASSNLGGSEQYF. The CDR3 DNA is TGTGCCAGTAGTAACCTAGGAGGGAGCGAGCAGTACTTC.

V usage is TRBV28 and J usage is TRBJ2-1, with 8 bases fitting TRBD2. Germline-derived CDR1 and CDR2 are MDHEN and SYDVKM. J was trimmed by 0 bases and V by 2 bases; bases with no gene match: 0. The CDR3 sequence is 15 residues long. CDR3 DNA sequence: TGTGCCAGCAGTTTAGGGACTAGCTCCTACAATGAGCAGTTCTTC. Translating it yields CASSLGTSSYNEQFF. Looking up the rest from reference TRBV28 and TRBJ2-1 gives the full variable domain: DVKVTQSSRYLVKRTGEKVFLECVQDMDHENMFWYRQDPGLGLRLIYFSYDVKMKEKGDIPEGYSVSREKKERFSLILESASTNQTSMYLCASSLGTSSYNEQFFGPGTRLTVL.

With respect to this clone: This sample also contains other DNA sequences that code for the same CDR3. The chain combines TRBV18 with TRBJ1-1, with D uncertain. This CDR3 spans 13 amino acids. V lost 6 bases, J lost 3 bases, and 11 bases lay in between. Germline V gene sequence: CDR1 KGHSH, CDR2 LQKENI. Here the CDR3 reads CASSPSLDTEAFF. As DNA, the CDR3 is TGTGCCAGCTCCCCTTCCCTTGACACTGAAGCTTTCTTT.

The chain employs TRBV5-6 and TRBJ2-1; 7 bases match TRBD2. V was pared by 4 bases and J by 3 bases, with 7 bases of the junction left unmatched. Per the germline V gene, CDR1 is SGHDT and CDR2 is YYEEEE. The CDR3 loop spans 15 amino acids. The CDR3 spells CASSPWREIYNEQFF. The CDR3 bases are TGTGCCAGCAGCCCCTGGCGGGAGATCTACAATGAGCAGTTCTTC.

The chain joins TRBV5-1 to TRBJ1-4, with 7 bases lining up with TRBD1. Germline CDR1 reads SGHRS; CDR2 reads YFSETQ. CDR3 length equals 14 residues. The J segment lost 8 bases and the V segment lost 4 bases, leaving 8 bases of the junction unmatched. CDR3 in DNA: TGCGCCAGCAGCCCTGGACAGGCTAGGGAAAAACTGTTTTTT. It codes for CASSPGQAREKLFF.

Comments on this clone: The identical CDR3 is also encoded by other nucleotide sequences in the sample. The chain joins TRBV9 to TRBJ1-5, with D possibly being TRBD1 (5 bases). With 0 bases removed from V and 5 bases from J, the gap between germline ends came to 9 bases. Germline V gene data show CDR1 as SGDLS and CDR2 as YYNGEE. This CDR3 has 14 residues. The CDR3 reads CASSVVGGDQPQHF. DNA of the CDR3: TGTGCCAGCAGCGTAGTCGGGGGGGATCAGCCCCAGCATTTT. The variable domain in full, with the rest retrieved from reference TRBV9 and TRBJ1-5, is DSGVTQTPKHLITATGQRVTLRCSPRSGDLSVYWYQQSLDQGLQFLIQYYNGEERAKGNILERFSAQQFPDLHSELNLSSLELGDSALYFCASSVVGGDQPQHFGDGTRLSIL.

A word on this clone: In the same sample, other DNA sequences code for this CDR3. The chain links TRBV18 to TRBJ2-2, with unresolved D. The CDR3 runs to 15 residues. Germline V gene sequence: CDR1 KGHSH, CDR2 LQKENI. V lost 3 bases, J lost 2 bases, and 10 bases lay in between. CDR3 region: CASSPRQVNTGELFF. The DNA for the CDR3 is TGTGCCAGCTCACCGAGGCAGGTCAACACCGGGGAGCTGTTTTTT.

The V gene is TRBV6-6, the J gene TRBJ1-2; 11 bases match TRBD1. The ends lost 6 bases at V and 8 bases at J; junction bases unmatched: 5. There are 13 residues in the CDR3. Germline V lookup: CDR1 MNHNY, CDR2 SVGAGI (reference sequence). CDR3 region: CASRDRTGGGYTF. CDR3 nucleotides: TGTGCCAGCAGAGATCGGACAGGGGGCGGCTACACCTTC.

The chain has TRBV29-1 and TRBJ1-4; D remains unclear. Trimming cost V 4 bases and J 8 bases, with 14 bases left between them. CDR1 is SQVTM, CDR2 ANQGSEA, per germline. The CDR3 extends over 13 amino acids. In DNA form, the CDR3 reads TGCAGCGTTGTTAATCCTGCAGACGAAAAACTGTTTTTT. It encodes CSVVNPADEKLFF. Using reference TRBV29-1 and TRBJ1-4 for the parts outside the CDR3, the full variable domain is SAVISQKPSRDICQRGTSLTIQCQVDSQVTMMFWYRQQPGQSLTLIATANQGSEATYESGFVIDKFPISRPNLTFSTLTVSNMSPEDSSIYLCSVVNPADEKLFFGSGTQLSVL.

In this sample, this clone turned up once. The J gene is TRBJ1-1, the V gene TRBV28; D gene unclear. This CDR3 comprises 14 residues. Germline V gives CDR1 MDHEN, CDR2 SYDVKM. Trimming pared 4 bases from V and 4 bases from J, leaving 13 bases between. The CDR3 sequence is CASSYLGAGTEAFF. The CDR3 coding sequence is TGTGCCAGCAGTTATTTGGGCGCCGGCACTGAAGCTTTCTTT.

V is TRBV5-1 and J is TRBJ2-7, with 9 bases aligning to TRBD1. The CDR3 sequence is 14 residues long. The germline V gene has CDR1 SGHRS and CDR2 YFSETQ. Germline trimming cut 4 bases from V and 5 bases from J; bases unmatched to any gene: 7. The CDR3 protein is CASSRMGQGDEQYF. CDR3 in DNA: TGCGCCAGCAGCCGCATGGGACAGGGTGACGAGCAGTACTTC.

The rearrangement joins TRBV27 to TRBJ2-2; 7 bases agree with TRBD1. From germline, CDR1 is MNHEY and CDR2 SMNVEV (reference sequence). The junction had 2 bases not matched to a gene; V was cut back by 4 bases and J by 0 bases. CDR3 length equals 15 residues. Written as DNA, the CDR3 is TGTGCCAGCAGTTGGGACAGACCGAACACCGGGGAGCTGTTTTTT. Translation: CASSWDRPNTGELFF.

The gene calls are TRBV6-1 and TRBJ1-4, with D perhaps matching TRBD1 (5 bases). Trimming took off 6 bases at V and 0 bases at J, with 11 bases between the two ends. Germline CDR1 is MNHNS and CDR2 is SASEGT. CDR3 size: 15 residues. DNA of the CDR3: TGTGCCAGCAGCAACGGGGACTCAACTAATGAAAAACTGTTTTTT. Amino acids: CASSNGDSTNEKLFF.